A few counts support the clone carrying this T cell receptor (beta chain). Its antigen is not known. The CDR3 consists of 15 residues. CDR1 is MNHNS and CDR2 is SASEGT in the germline V gene. Deletions cut 2 bases from V and 10 bases from J, with 15 bases between. Whole-study findings and limits: Larger-cohort validation covered only one TCR beta V-J rearrangement.

The sorted Tregs were CD4+CD25+CD127-/low cells. Each CDR3 protein gets one entry after TCRdb re-called the 5' RACE reads with MiXCR. The data show about 57,000 distinct CDR3 sequences, roughly 28% seen once. The TCR sequence derives from a female donor with breast cancer. Input material: tumor-infiltrating Tregs sorted from the breast tumor. J is TRBJ1-6 and V is TRBV6-1; tentative D call: TRBD1 (5 bases). CDR3 sequence reads: CASSERGTSGSPLHF. CDR3 DNA sequence: TGTGCCAGCAGTGAACGTGGGACGTCCGGATCACCCCTCCACTTT.